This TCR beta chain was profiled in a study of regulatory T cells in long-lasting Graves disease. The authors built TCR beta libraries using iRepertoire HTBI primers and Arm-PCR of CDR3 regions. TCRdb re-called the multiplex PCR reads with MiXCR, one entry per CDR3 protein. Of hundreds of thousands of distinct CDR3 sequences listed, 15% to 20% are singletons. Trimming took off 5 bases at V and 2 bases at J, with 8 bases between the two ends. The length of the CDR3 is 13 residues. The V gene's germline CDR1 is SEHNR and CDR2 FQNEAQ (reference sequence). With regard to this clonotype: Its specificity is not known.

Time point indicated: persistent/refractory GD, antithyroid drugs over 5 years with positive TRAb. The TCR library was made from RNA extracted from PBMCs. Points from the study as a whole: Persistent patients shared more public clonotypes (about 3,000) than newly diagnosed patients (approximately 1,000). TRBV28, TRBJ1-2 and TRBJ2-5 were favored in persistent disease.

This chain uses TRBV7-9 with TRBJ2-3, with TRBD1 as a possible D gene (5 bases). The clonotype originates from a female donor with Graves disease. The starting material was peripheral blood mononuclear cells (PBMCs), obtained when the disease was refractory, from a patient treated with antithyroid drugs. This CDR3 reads CASSPDNTDTQYF. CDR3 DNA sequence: TGTGCCAGCAGCCCGGACAACACAGATACGCAGTATTTT.